Listed below are T cell receptor beta chains from one sample, sequenced in a study of STAT3 mutations in large granular lymphocyte leukemia. The assay was immunoSEQ multiplex PCR, and TCRdb's table has in-frame clones only and misses some. The sample consists of more than 10,000 clones, approximately 81% of them appearing once. Sequencing was carried out using peripheral blood mononuclear cells. The receptor source for this set is a man in his 60s with T-cell large granular lymphocyte leukemia. Some clones in this sample may be carry-over from other donors' samples. Each CDR3 is given with its conserved first and last residue. The order of the fields is J gene, clone size, D gene, V gene, CDR3 DNA, CDR3 protein. The D gene is left open where the match is weak. Size tells how often a clone was seen (once, few, many) or the class of an expanded clone, and some rows leave it out.

>TRBJ2-1|.|.|TRBV19
TGTGCCAGTAGTATAGGACTTGCCTCCGGGAATGAGCAGTTCTTC
CASSIGLASGNEQFF
>TRBJ1-5|once|TRBD1|TRBV5-4
TGTGCCAGCAGCTTGAAGGGACAGGGATTAATCGGGCCCCAGCATTTT
CASSLKGQGLIGPQHF
>TRBJ1-2|.|.|TRBV4-3
TGCGCCAGCAGCCAGACACCGACAGGAATGCGCGGCTACACCTTC
CASSQTPTGMRGYTF
>TRBJ2-7|.|TRBD1|TRBV2
TGTGCCAGCAGTGAAGGAGGGGACAGGACATACGAGCAGTACTTC
CASSEGGDRTYEQYF
>TRBJ1-5|few|.|TRBV4-2
TGTGCCAGCAGCCAAGATTCCGATAGCAATCAGCCCCAGCATTTT
CASSQDSDSNQPQHF
>TRBJ1-2|once|.|TRBV27
TGTGCCAGCAGTTTATGGGGGGTGGACTATGGCTACACCTTC
CASSLWGVDYGYTF
>TRBJ1-2|.|.|TRBV9
TGTGCCAGCAGCGTAGCAGCTCAGGGGAACGGCTACACCTTC
CASSVAAQGNGYTF
>TRBJ1-1|.|.|TRBV11-1
TGTGCCAGCAGAAGCTTTGTAGGTCCCGAGGAAGCTTTCTTT
CASRSFVGPEEAFF
>TRBJ2-6|.|TRBD1|TRBV5-4
TGTGCCAGCAGCCCCGACAGGGTCGAAGTCCTGACTTTC
CASSPDRVEVLTF
>TRBJ2-2|.|.|TRBV5-1
TGCGCCAGCAGCTTGGAGGTTAGCGGAGGGACCGGGGAGCTGTTTTTT
CASSLEVSGGTGELFF
>TRBJ2-3|.|.|TRBV7-3
TGTGCCAGCAGCTTGGGTCCGGTGGTGCCAGATACGCAGTATTTT
CASSLGPVVPDTQYF
>TRBJ1-2|.|.|TRBV7-8
TGTGCCAGCAGCCCTTGGGGCAGTGACAGAGGAACCTATGGCTACACCTTC
CASSPWGSDRGTYGYTF
>TRBJ2-5|.|.|TRBV29-1
TGCAGCGCCCGGTCGGGACAAGAGACCCAGTACTTC
CSARSGQETQYF
>TRBJ2-5|.|.|TRBV29-1
TGCAGCGTCGTGGACCTTGGGGGGTGGGAGACCCAGTACTTC
CSVVDLGGWETQYF
>TRBJ1-2|.|.|TRBV30
TGTGCCTGGACCACCAGCGAAGGCAACGGGGGCTACACCTTC
CAWTTSEGNGGYTF
>TRBJ1-2|.|.|TRBV18
TGTGCCAGCTCACCAGGGATCTATGGCTACACCTTC
CASSPGIYGYTF
>TRBJ2-3|.|.|TRBV5-1
TGCGCCAGCAGCTTGGGGGGGGTAATGAGTAGGACAGATACGCAGTATTTT
CASSLGGVMSRTDTQYF
>TRBJ1-2|.|TRBD1|TRBV5-1
TGCGCCTCTGGTGGGACAGGGGACTCTCGCTATGGCTACACCTTC
CASGGTGDSRYGYTF
>TRBJ2-3|.|.|TRBV30
TGTGCCTGGAGGCGGGAAGGGGTGACAGATACGCAGTATTTT
CAWRREGVTDTQYF
>TRBJ2-4|.|.|TRBV28
TGTGCCTCGGCTGTCCCACTAGCCAAAAACATTCAGTACTTC
CASAVPLAKNIQYF
>TRBJ2-7|.|TRBD2|TRBV11-2
TGTGCCAGCAGCTTCCTAACTAGCGGGAACTACGAGCAGTACTTC
CASSFLTSGNYEQYF
>TRBJ2-2|.|TRBD2|TRBV7-9
TGTGCCAGCAGCTTCAAGACGACTAGCGGGAGGGCCGACACCGGGGAGCTGTTTTTT
CASSFKTTSGRADTGELFF
>TRBJ2-7|.|TRBD1|TRBV4-1
TGCGCCAGCAGCCAAGTAAGGACAGGGAGGTACGAGCAGTACTTC
CASSQVRTGRYEQYF